This record covers a single T cell receptor beta chain. As yet, its antigen is unknown. These data are taken from a study of PD-1 blockade in classical Hodgkin lymphoma. Study conclusions and caveats: Those achieving complete response showed baseline diversity like newly diagnosed patients. It was CD4+ TCR diversity, not CD8+, that rose significantly by C4D1. In newly diagnosed patients, baseline TCR diversity was reportedly below that of healthy donors.

Profiled with immunoSEQ multiplex PCR; TCRdb holds only in-frame clones, not every one. Among around 25,000 clones listed, roughly three quarters were seen once. All patients experienced relapse after autologous stem cell transplantation, and brentuximab vedotin exposure was variable. The V end lost 8 bases, the J end lost 0 bases, and 10 bases lay between the germline ends. The CDR3 spans 13 residues. Per the germline V gene, CDR1 is SNHLY and CDR2 is FYNNEI. The genes are TRBV2 and TRBJ1-1; no firm D call. This receptor was identified in a human donor with classical Hodgkin lymphoma. Sample: peripheral blood mononuclear cells (PBMCs), taken at baseline. The CDR3 loop reads CASGRSMNTEAFF. In DNA, the CDR3 is TGTGCCAGCGGCAGGTCAATGAACACTGAAGCTTTCTTT.